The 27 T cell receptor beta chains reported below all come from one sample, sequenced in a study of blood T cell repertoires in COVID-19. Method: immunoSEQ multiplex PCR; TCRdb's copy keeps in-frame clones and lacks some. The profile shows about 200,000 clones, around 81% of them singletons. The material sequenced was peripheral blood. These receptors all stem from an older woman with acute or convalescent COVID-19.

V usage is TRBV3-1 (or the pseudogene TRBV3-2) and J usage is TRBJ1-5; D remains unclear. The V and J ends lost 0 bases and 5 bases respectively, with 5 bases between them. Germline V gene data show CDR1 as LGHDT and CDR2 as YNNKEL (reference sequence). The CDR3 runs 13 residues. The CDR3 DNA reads TGTGCCAGCAGCCAAGATACGGATCAGCCCCAGCATTTT. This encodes CASSQDTDQPQHF.

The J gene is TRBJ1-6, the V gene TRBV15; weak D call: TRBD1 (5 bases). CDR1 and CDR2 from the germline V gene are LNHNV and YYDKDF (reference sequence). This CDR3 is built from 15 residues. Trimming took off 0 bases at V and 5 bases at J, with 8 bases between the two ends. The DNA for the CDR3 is TGTGCCACCAGCAGAGATCCGGGGGATAATTCACCCCTCCACTTT. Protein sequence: CATSRDPGDNSPLHF.

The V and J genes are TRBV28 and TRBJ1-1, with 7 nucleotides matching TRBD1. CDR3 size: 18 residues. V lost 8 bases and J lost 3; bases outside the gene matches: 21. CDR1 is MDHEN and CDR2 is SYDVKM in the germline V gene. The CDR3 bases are TGTGCCAGCCGGGGCTCACAGGGGTCGCTAAGGTGGGACACTGAAGCTTTCTTT. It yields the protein CASRGSQGSLRWDTEAFF.

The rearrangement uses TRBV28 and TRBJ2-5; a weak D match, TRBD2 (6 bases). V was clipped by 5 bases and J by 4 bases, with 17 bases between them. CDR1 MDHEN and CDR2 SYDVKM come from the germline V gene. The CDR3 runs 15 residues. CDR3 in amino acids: CASSPLRGGAETQYF. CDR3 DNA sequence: TGTGCCAGCAGTCCCCTCCGGGGAGGCGCAGAGACCCAGTACTTC. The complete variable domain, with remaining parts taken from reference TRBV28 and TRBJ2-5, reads DVKVTQSSRYLVKRTGEKVFLECVQDMDHENMFWYRQDPGLGLRLIYFSYDVKMKEKGDIPEGYSVSREKKERFSLILESASTNQTSMYLCASSPLRGGAETQYFGPGTRLLVL.

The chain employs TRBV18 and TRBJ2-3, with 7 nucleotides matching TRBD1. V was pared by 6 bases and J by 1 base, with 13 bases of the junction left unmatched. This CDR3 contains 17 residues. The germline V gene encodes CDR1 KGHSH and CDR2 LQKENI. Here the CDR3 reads CASSQKRSGQGTDTQYF. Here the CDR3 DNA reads TGTGCCAGCTCTCAAAAGAGGTCTGGACAGGGCACAGATACGCAGTATTTT.

CDR3 loop: CASSIEGTGNTDTQYF. For the CDR3, the DNA is TGTGCCAGTAGTATAGAGGGGACAGGGAACACAGATACGCAGTATTTT. V and J are TRBV19 and TRBJ2-3; 9 bases match TRBD1. Trimming removed 0 bases from V and 2 bases from J; junction bases left unmatched: 3. From germline, CDR1 is LNHDA and CDR2 SQIVND (reference sequence). The CDR3 sequence is 16 residues long.

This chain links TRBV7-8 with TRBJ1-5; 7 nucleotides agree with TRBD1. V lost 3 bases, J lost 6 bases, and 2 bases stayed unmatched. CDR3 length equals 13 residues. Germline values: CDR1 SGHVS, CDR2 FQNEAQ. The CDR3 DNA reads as TGTGCCAGCAGCTTCACAGGGGCTCAGCCCCAGCATTTT. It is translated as CASSFTGAQPQHF. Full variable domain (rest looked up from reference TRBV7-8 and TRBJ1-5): GAGVSQSPRYKVAKRGQDVALRCDPISGHVSLFWYQQALGQGPEFLTYFQNEAQLDKSGLPSDRFFAERPEGSVSTLKIQRTQQEDSAVYLCASSFTGAQPQHFGDGTRLSIL.

CDR3 bases: TGTGCCAGCAGTGTTGGGGAGGGCTGGGCAGATACGCAGTATTTT. This gives the protein CASSVGEGWADTQYF. The chain combines TRBV25-1 with TRBJ2-3; 7 bases agree with TRBD2. Germline loops: CDR1 MGHDK, CDR2 SYGVNS. The CDR3 has 15 amino acids. The V and J ends lost 4 bases and 4 bases, in that order; junction bases with no gene match: 8.

As DNA, the CDR3 is TGTGCCAGCAGCCGGGATCACGGCAACGAGCAGTACTTC. Protein product: CASSRDHGNEQYF. This chain connects TRBV5-4 to TRBJ2-7, with a weak D call TRBD2 (5 bases). CDR3 length equals 13 residues. Germline-derived CDR1 and CDR2 are SGHNT and YYREEE (reference sequence). Trimming took 4 bases from V and 5 from J, leaving 13 bases between them.

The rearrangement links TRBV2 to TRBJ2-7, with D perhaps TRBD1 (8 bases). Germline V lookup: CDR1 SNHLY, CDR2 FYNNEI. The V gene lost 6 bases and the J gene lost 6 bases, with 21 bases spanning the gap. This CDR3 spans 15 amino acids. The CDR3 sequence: CASRETGGGFGEQYF. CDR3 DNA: TGTGCCAGCAGGGAAACAGGGGGAGGGTTCGGCGAGCAGTACTTC.

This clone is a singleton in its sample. CDR3 nucleotides: TGCGCCAGCAGCTTGTACGCAAGCTTCTTCGGCGGGAAGAACACCGGGGAGCTGTTTTTT. Amino acid sequence: CASSLYASFFGGKNTGELFF. This chain joins TRBV5-1 and TRBJ2-2; tentative D call: TRBD2 (6 bases). Looked up from germline, CDR1 is SGHRS and CDR2 is YFSETQ. With 1 base removed from V and 1 base from J, the gap between germline ends came to 23 bases. The CDR3 spans 20 residues.

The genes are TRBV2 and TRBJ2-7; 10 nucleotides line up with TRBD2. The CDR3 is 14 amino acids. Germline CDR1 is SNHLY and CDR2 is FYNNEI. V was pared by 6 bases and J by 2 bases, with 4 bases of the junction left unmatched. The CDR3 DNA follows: TGTGCCAGCAGAGGGCTAGCGGGAGCCTACGAGCAGTACTTC. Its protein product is CASRGLAGAYEQYF.

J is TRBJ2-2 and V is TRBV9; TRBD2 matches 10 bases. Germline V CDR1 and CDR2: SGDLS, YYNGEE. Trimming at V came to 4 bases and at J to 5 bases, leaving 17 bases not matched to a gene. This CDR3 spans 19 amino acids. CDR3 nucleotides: TGTGCCAGCAGCCACCCGGAGATAGCGGGGGGACAAGGGACCGGGGAGCTGTTTTTT. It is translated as CASSHPEIAGGQGTGELFF.

The CDR3 bases are TGTGCCAGCAGTTTATTTCAGGGAGGAGGGAGATTAGAGACCCAGTACTTC. This translates into CASSLFQGGGRLETQYF. This sequence joins TRBV27 and TRBJ2-5; D might be TRBD2 (6 bases). The germline gives CDR1 MNHEY, CDR2 SMNVEV (reference sequence). V was pared by 1 base and J by 4 bases, with 19 bases between. The CDR3 spans 17 residues.

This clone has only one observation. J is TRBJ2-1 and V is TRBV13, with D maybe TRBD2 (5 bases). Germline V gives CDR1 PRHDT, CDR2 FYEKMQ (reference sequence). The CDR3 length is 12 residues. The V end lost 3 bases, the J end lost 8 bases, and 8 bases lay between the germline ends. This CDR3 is CASSFAGDEQFF. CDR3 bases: TGTGCCAGCAGCTTCGCGGGCGATGAGCAGTTCTTC.

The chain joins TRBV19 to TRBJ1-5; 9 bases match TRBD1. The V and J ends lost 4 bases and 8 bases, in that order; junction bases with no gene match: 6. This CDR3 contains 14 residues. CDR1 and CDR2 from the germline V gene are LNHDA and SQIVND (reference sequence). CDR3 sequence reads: CASSSTGGGEPQHF. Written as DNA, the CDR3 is TGTGCCAGTAGTAGTACAGGGGGCGGTGAGCCCCAGCATTTT.

CDR3 nucleotides: TGCAGCGTCGCCCGGGACAAGAACACTGAAGCTTTCTTT. This encodes CSVARDKNTEAFF. This chain joins TRBV29-1 and TRBJ1-1; D possibly corresponds to TRBD1 (6 bases). The CDR3 runs to 13 residues. V was cut by 6 bases and J by 1 base, with 12 bases left in between. Germline V gene data show CDR1 as SQVTM and CDR2 as ANQGSEA.

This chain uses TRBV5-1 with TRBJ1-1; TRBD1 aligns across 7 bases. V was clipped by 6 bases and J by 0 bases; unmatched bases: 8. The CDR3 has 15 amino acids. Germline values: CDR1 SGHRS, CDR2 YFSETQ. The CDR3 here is CASNLLTGMNTEAFF. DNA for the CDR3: TGCGCCAGCAACCTTCTGACAGGGATGAACACTGAAGCTTTCTTT.

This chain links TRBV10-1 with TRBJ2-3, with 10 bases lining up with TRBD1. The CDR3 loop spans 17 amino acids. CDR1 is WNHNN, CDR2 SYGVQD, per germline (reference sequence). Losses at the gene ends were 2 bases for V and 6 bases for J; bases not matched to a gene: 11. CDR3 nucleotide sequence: TGCGCCAGCAGTGAGCATGGGACAGGGGCCTTAAGCGATACGCAGTATTTT. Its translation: CASSEHGTGALSDTQYF.

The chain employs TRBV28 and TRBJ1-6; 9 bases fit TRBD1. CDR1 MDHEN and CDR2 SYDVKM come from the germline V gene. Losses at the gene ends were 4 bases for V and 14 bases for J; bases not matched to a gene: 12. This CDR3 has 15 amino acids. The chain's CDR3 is CASSSSGQGPRALHF. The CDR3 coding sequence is TGTGCCAGCAGTTCCTCGGGACAGGGCCCGAGGGCCCTCCACTTT.

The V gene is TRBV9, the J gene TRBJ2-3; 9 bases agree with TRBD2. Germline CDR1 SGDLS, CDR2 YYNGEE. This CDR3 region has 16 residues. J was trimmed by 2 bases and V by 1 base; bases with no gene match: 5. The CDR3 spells CASSVSGTSLTDTQYF. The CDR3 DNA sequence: TGTGCCAGCAGCGTATCGGGGACTAGCCTCACAGATACGCAGTATTTT.

The CDR3, as DNA: TGTGCCAGCAGCGTAGGAGGGAACACCGGGGAGCTGTTTTTT. Amino acid sequence: CASSVGGNTGELFF. The chain uses TRBV9 and TRBJ2-2; D is undetermined. Germline V gene lookup returns CDR1 SGDLS and CDR2 YYNGEE. V lost 0 bases and J 1 base, leaving 4 bases between the germline ends. The CDR3 runs to 14 residues. Together with reference TRBV9 and TRBJ2-2, the CDR3 gives the full variable domain: DSGVTQTPKHLITATGQRVTLRCSPRSGDLSVYWYQQSLDQGLQFLIQYYNGEERAKGNILERFSAQQFPDLHSELNLSSLELGDSALYFCASSVGGNTGELFFGEGSRLTVL.

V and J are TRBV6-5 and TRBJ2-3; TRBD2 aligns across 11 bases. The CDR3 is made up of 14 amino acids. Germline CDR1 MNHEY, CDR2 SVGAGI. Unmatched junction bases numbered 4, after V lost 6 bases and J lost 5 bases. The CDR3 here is CASRLAGGGDTQYF. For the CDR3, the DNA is TGTGCCAGCAGATTAGCGGGAGGGGGAGATACGCAGTATTTT.

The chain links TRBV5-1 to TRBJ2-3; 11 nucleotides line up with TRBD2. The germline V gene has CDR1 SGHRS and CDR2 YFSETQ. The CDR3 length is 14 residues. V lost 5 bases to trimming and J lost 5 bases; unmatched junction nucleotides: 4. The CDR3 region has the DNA TGCGCCAGCAGACCCGGACTAGCGGGAGATACGCAGTATTTT. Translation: CASRPGLAGDTQYF.

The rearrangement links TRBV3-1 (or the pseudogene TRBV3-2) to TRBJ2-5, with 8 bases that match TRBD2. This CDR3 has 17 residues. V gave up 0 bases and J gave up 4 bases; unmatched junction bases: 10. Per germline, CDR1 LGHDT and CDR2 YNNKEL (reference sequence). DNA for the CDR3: TGTGCCAGCAGCCAAGATCAGGGTAGCGGGATGAGAGAGACCCAGTACTTC. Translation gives CASSQDQGSGMRETQYF.

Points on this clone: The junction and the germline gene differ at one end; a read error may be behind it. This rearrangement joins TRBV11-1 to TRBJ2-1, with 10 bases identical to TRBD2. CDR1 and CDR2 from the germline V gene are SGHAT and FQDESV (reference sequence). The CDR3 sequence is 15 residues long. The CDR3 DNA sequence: TGTGCCAGCAGCCTAGCGGGGGAGGGGTACAATGAGCAGTTCTTC. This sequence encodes CASSLAGEGYNEQFF.

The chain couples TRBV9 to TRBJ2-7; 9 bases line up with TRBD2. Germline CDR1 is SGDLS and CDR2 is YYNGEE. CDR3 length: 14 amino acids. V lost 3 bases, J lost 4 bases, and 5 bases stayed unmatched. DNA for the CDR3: TGTGCCAGCAGCGCTAGCGGGACGGGATACGAGCAGTACTTC. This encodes CASSASGTGYEQYF.